This T cell receptor beta chain is drawn from a study of cytomegalovirus exposure and HLA in healthy donors. Study details: In a later analysis, it was reported that the roughly 130 validation repertoires had been produced on the same platform as the roughly 700 repertoires belonging to the first cohort. Study outcomes and limitations: According to reports, the classifier identified cytomegalovirus status with high specificity and sensitivity. Generally TCR sequences proved uncommon, though certain public TCRs appeared in numerous donors.

Libraries were prepared by immunoSEQ multiplex PCR; TCRdb keeps only in-frame clonotypes and omits some of them. The data show over 150,000 clones, with approximately 83% seen just once and under 3.5% held by the top ten. This clone has a single count. Antigen: not known. CDR3 length equals 16 residues. CDR1 and CDR2 from the germline V gene are MNHEY and SVGAGI. Trimming took 0 bases from V and 2 from J, leaving 14 bases between them. Sequenced: PBMCs. The receptor was derived from a woman between 18 and 29 years old in good health and CMV-seropositive. The rearrangement links TRBV6-5 to TRBJ2-7, with D possibly matching TRBD2 (5 bases). The CDR3 loop is CASSYSSSSPTYEQYF. The CDR3 DNA follows: TGTGCCAGCAGTTACTCGTCTAGCAGCCCGACCTACGAGCAGTACTTC.